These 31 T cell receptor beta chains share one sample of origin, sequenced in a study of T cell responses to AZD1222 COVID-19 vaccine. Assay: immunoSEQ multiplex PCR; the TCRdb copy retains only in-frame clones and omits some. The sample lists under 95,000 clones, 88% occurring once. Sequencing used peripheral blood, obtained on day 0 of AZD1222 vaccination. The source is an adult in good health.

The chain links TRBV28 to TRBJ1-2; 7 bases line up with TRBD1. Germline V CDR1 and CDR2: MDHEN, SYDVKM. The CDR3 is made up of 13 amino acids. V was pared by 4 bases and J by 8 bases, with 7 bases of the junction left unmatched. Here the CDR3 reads CASSSQGLGGYTF. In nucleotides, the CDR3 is TGTGCCAGCAGTTCACAGGGGTTAGGAGGCTACACCTTC.

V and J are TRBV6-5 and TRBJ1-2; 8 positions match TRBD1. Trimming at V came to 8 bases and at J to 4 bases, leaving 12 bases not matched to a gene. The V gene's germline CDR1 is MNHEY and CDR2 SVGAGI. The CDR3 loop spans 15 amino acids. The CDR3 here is CASAEGRGRSYGYTF. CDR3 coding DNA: TGTGCCAGCGCCGAGGGCAGGGGGCGTAGCTATGGCTACACCTTC.

This CDR3 is CASRPQGFSNQPQHF. The DNA for the CDR3 is TGTGCCAGCAGGCCCCAGGGGTTTAGCAATCAGCCCCAGCATTTT. The rearrangement joins TRBV6-5 to TRBJ1-5; D possibly corresponds to TRBD1 (6 bases). There are 15 residues in the CDR3. Trimming removed 6 bases from V and 0 bases from J, with 12 bases in between. Germline V CDR1 and CDR2: MNHEY, SVGAGI.

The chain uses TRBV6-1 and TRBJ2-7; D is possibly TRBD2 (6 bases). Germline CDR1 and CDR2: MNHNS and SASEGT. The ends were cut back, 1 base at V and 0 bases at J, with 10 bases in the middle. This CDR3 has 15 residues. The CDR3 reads CASSEETSFSYEQYF. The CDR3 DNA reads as TGTGCCAGCAGTGAAGAAACTAGCTTCTCCTACGAGCAGTACTTC.

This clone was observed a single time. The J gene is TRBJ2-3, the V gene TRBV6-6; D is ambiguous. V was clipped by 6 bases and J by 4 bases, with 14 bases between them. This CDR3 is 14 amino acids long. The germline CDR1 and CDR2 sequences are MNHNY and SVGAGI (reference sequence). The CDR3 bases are TGTGCCAGCAGCCTTGGGAACGCCCCAGATACGCAGTATTTT. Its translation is CASSLGNAPDTQYF.

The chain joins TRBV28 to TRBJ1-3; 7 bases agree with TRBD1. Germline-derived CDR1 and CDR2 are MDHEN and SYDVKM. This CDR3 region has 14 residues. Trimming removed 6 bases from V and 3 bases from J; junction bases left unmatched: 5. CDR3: CASSPGQDGNTIYF. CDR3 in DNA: TGTGCCAGCAGCCCCGGACAGGATGGAAACACCATATATTTT.

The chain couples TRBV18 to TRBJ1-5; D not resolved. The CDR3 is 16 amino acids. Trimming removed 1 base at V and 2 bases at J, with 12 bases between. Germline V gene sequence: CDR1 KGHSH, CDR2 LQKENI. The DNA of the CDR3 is TGTGCCAGCTCACCACGCCCACCCATTGGCAATCAGCCCCAGCATTTT. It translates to CASSPRPPIGNQPQHF.

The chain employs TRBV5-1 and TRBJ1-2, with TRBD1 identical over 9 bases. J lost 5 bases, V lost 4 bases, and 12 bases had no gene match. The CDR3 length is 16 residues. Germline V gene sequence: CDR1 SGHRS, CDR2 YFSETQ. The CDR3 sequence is CASSPGGTGLGYGYTF. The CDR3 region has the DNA TGCGCCAGCAGCCCGGGCGGGACAGGGTTAGGATATGGCTACACCTTC.

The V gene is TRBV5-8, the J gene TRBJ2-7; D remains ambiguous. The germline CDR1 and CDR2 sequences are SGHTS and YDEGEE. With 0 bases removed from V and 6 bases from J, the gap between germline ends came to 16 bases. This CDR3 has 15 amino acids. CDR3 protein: CASSLDRVGQAEQYF. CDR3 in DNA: TGTGCCAGCAGCTTGGATCGGGTGGGTCAGGCCGAGCAGTACTTC.

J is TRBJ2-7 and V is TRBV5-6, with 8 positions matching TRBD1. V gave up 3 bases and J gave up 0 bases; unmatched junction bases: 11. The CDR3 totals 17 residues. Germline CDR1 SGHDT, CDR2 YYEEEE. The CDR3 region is CASSYSGGQVDSYEQYF. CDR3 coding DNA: TGTGCCAGCAGCTACTCCGGGGGACAGGTCGACTCCTACGAGCAGTACTTC.

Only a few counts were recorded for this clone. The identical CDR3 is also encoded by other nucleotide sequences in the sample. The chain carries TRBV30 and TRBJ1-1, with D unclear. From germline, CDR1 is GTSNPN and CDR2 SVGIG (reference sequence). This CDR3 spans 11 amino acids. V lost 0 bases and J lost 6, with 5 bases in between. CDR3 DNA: TGTGCCTGGAGTGTACTGTCTGAAGCTTTCTTT. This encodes CAWSVLSEAFF.

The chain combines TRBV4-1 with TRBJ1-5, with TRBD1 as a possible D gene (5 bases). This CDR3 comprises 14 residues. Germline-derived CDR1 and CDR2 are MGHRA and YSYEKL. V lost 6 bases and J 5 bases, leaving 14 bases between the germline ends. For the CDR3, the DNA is TGCGCCAGCAGTGCCTCCGGGACCGATCAGCCCCAGCATTTT. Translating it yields CASSASGTDQPQHF.

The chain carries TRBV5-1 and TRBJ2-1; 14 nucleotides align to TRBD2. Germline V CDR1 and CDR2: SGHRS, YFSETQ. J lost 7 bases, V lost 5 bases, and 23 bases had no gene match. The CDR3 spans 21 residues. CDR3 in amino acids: CASRAGGRLAGGPVAGNEQFF. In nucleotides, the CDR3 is TGCGCCAGCAGAGCGGGGGGGAGACTAGCGGGAGGGCCGGTTGCTGGGAATGAGCAGTTCTTC.

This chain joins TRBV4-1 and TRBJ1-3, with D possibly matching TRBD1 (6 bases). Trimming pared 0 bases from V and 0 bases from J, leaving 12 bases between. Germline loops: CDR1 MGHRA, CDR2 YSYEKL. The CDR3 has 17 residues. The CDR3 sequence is CASSQDGQRVSGNTIYF. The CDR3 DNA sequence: TGCGCCAGCAGCCAAGATGGACAGAGAGTCTCTGGAAACACCATATATTTT.

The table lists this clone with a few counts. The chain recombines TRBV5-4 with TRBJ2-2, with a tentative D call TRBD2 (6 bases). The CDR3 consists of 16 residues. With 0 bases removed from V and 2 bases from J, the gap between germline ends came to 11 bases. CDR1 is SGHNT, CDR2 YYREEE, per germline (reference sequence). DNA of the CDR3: TGTGCCAGCAGCTTGGGAGGCGGGAAAAACACCGGGGAGCTGTTTTTT. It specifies CASSLGGGKNTGELFF.

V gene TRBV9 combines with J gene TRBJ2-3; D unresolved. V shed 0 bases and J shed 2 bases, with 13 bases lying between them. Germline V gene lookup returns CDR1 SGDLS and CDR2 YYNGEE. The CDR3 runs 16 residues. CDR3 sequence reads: CASSVGTSFPTDTQYF. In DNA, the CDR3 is TGTGCCAGCAGCGTAGGTACATCTTTCCCCACAGATACGCAGTATTTT.

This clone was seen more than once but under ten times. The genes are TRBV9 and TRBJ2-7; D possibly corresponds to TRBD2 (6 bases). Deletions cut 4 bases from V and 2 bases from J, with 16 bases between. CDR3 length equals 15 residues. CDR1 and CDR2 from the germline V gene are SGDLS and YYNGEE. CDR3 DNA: TGTGCCAGCAGCCCTAGGTCTAGCGCAACCTACGAGCAGTACTTC. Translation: CASSPRSSATYEQYF.

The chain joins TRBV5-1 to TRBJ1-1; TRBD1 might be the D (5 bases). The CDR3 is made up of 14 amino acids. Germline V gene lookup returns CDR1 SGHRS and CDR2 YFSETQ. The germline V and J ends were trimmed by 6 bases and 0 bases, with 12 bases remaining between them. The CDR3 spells CASMMGPVNTEAFF. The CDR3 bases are TGCGCCAGCATGATGGGGCCCGTGAACACTGAAGCTTTCTTT.

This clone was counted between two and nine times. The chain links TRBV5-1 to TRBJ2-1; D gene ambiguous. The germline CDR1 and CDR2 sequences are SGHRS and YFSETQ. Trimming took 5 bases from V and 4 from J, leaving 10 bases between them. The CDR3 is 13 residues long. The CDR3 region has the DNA TGCGCCAGCAGTTCCATATCTTACAATGAGCAGTTCTTC. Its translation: CASSSISYNEQFF.

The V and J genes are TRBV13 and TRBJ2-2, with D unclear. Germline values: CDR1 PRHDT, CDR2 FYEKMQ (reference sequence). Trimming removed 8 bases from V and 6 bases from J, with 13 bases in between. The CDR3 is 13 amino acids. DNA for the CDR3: TGTGCCAGCCGGTTGCGGCGAGCCGGGGAGCTGTTTTTT. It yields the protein CASRLRRAGELFF.

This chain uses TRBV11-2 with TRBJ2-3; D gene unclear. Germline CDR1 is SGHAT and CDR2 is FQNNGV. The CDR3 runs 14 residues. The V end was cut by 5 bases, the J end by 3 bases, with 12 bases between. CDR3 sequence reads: CASSPGPSTDTQYF. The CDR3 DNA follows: TGTGCCAGCAGCCCCGGGCCTTCGACAGATACGCAGTATTTT. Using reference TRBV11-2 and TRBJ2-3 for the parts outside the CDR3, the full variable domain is EAGVAQSPRYKIIEKRQSVAFWCNPISGHATLYWYQQILGQGPKLLIQFQNNGVVDDSQLPKDRFSAERLKGVDSTLKIQPAKLEDSAVYLCASSPGPSTDTQYFGPGTRLTVL.

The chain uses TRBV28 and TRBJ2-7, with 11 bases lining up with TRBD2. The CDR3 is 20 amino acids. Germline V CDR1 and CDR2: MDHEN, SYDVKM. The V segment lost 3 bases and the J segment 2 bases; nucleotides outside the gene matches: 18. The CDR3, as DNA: TGTGCCAGCAGTTTTCCTCTTCGCCTCGAGGGGACTAGCGGAACCTACGAGCAGTACTTC. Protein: CASSFPLRLEGTSGTYEQYF. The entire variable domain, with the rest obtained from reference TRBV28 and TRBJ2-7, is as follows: DVKVTQSSRYLVKRTGEKVFLECVQDMDHENMFWYRQDPGLGLRLIYFSYDVKMKEKGDIPEGYSVSREKKERFSLILESASTNQTSMYLCASSFPLRLEGTSGTYEQYFGPGTRLTVT.

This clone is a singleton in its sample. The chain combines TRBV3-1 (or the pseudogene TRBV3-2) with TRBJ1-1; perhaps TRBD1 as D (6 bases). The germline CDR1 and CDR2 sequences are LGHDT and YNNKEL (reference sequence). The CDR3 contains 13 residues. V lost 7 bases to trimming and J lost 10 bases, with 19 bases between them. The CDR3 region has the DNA TGTGCCAGCACTCGGGGGGGGGCGAGGGCAGCTTTCTTT. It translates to CASTRGGARAAFF.

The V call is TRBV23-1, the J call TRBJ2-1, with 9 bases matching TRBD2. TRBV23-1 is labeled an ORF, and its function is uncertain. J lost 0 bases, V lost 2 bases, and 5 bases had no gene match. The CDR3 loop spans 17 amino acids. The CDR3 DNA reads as TGCGCCAGCAGTCAAAGACTAGCGGCCGGCTCCTACAATGAGCAGTTCTTC. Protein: CASSQRLAAGSYNEQFF.

CDR3 coding DNA: TGTGCCAGCAGTATCCGGGACAGGGTCGCTGGGGCCAACGTCCTGACTTTC. This gives the protein CASSIRDRVAGANVLTF. The V call is TRBV27, the J call TRBJ2-6; 9 positions match TRBD1. Per germline, CDR1 MNHEY and CDR2 SMNVEV (reference sequence). The CDR3 runs 17 residues. Germline trimming cut 5 bases from V and 2 bases from J; bases unmatched to any gene: 7.

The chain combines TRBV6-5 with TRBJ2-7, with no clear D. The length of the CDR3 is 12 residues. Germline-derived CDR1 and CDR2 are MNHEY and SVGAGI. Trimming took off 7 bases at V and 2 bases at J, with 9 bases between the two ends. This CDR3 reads CASTPPTYEQYF. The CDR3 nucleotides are TGTGCCAGCACACCCCCTACCTACGAGCAGTACTTC.

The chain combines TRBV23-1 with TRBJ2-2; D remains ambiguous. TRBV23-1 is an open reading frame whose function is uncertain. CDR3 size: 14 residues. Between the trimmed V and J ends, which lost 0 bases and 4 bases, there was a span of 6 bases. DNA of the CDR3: TGCGCCAGCAGTCAATCAGATGCCACCGGGGAGCTGTTTTTT. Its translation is CASSQSDATGELFF.

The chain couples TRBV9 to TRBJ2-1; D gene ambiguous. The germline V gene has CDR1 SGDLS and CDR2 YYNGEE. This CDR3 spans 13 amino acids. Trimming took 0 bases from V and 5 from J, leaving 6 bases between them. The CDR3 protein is CASSVVHDNEQFF. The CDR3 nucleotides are TGTGCCAGCAGCGTAGTCCACGACAATGAGCAGTTCTTC.

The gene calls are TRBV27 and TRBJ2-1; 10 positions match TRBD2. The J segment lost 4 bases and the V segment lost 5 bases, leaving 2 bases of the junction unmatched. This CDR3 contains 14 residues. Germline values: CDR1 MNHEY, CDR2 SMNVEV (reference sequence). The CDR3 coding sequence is TGTGCCAGCAGTACTAGCGGGGCTTACAATGAGCAGTTCTTC. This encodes CASSTSGAYNEQFF.

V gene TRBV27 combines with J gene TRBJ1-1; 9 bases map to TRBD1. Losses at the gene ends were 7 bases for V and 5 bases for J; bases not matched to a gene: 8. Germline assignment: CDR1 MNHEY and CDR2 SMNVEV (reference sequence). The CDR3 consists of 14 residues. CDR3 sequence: CASKRQGDGTEAFF. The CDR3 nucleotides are TGTGCCAGCAAAAGACAGGGGGATGGGACTGAAGCTTTCTTT.

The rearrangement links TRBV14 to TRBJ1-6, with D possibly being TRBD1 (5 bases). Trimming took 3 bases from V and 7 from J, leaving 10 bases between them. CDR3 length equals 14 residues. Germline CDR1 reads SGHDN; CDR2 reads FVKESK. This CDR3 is CASSQGLWNSPLHF. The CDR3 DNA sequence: TGTGCCAGCAGCCAGGGGCTATGGAATTCACCCCTCCACTTT.